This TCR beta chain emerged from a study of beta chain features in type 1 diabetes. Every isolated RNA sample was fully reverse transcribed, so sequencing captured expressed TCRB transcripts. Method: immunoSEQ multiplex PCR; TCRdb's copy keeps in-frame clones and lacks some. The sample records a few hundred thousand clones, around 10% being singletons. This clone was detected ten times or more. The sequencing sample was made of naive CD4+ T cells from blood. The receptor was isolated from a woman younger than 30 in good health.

CDR3 region: CSVGQGRSGANVLTF. DNA for the CDR3: TGCAGCGTCGGACAGGGGCGGTCTGGGGCCAACGTCCTGACTTTC. The chain is built from TRBV29-1 and TRBJ2-6; 9 bases are shared with TRBD1. The germline CDR1 and CDR2 sequences are SQVTM and ANQGSEA. This CDR3 has 15 residues. Trimming took 6 bases from V and 1 from J; bases not matched to a gene: 4. Drawing the rest from reference TRBV29-1 and TRBJ2-6, the complete variable domain is SAVISQKPSRDICQRGTSLTIQCQVDSQVTMMFWYRQQPGQSLTLIATANQGSEATYESGFVIDKFPISRPNLTFSTLTVSNMSPEDSSIYLCSVGQGRSGANVLTFGAGSRLTVL.